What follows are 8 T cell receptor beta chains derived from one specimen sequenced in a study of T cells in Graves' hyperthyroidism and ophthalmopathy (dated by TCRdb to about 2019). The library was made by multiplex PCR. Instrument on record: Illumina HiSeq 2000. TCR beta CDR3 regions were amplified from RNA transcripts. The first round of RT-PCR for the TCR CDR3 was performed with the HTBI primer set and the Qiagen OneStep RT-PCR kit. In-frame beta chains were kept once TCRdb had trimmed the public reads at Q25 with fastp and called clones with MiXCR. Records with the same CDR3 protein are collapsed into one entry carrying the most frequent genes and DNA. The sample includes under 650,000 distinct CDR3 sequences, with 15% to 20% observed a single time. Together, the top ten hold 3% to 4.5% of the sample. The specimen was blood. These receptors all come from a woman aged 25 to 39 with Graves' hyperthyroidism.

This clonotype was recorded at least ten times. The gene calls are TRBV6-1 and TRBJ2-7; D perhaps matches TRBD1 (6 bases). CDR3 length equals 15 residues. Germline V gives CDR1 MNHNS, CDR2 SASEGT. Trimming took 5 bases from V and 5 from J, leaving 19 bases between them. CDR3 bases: TGTGCCAGCAGTCCCGTGGGGGCGCTTGAGGACGAGCAGTACTTC. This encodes CASSPVGALEDEQYF.

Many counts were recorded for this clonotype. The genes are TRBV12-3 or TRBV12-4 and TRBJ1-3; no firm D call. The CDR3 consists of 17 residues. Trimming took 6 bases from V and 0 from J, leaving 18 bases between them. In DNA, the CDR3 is TGTGCCAGCAGCCGATACGGACGGTTCACCTCTGGAAACACCATATATTTT. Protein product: CASSRYGRFTSGNTIYF.

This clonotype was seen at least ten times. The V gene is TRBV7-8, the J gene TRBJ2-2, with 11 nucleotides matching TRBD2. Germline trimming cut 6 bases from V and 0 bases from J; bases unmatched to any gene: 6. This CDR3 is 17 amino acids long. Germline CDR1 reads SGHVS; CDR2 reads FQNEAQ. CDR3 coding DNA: TGTGCCAGCAGTACGACTAGCGGGATCCCGAACACCGGGGAGCTGTTTTTT. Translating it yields CASSTTSGIPNTGELFF.

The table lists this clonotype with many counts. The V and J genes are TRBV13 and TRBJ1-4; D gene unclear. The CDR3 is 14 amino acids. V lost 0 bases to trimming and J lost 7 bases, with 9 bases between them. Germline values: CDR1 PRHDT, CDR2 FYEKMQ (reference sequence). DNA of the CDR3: TGTGCCAGCAGCTTAGGACACGTTCCTGAAAAACTGTTTTTT. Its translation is CASSLGHVPEKLFF. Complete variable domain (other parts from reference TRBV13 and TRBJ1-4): AAGVIQSPRHLIKEKRETATLKCYPIPRHDTVYWYQQGPGQDPQFLISFYEKMQSDKGSIPDRFSAQQFSDYHSELNMSSLELGDSALYFCASSLGHVPEKLFFGSGTQLSVL.

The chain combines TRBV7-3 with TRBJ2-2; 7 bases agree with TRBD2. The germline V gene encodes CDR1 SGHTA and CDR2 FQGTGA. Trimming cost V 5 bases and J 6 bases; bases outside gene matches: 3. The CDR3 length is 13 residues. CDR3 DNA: TGTGCCAGCAGCACCCGGGGGGCCGGGGAGCTGTTTTTT. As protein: CASSTRGAGELFF.

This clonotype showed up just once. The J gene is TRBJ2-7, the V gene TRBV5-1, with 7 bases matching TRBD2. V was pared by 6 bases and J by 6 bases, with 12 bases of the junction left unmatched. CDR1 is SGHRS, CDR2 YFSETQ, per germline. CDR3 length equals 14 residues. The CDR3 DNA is TGCGCCAGCACTAGGGCTAGCGGTGGGGGCGAGCAGTACTTC. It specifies CASTRASGGGEQYF.

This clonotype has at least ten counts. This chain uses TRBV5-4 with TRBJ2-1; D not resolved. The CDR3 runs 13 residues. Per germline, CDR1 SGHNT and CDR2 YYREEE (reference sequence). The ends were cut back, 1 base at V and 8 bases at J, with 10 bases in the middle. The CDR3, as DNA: TGTGCCAGCAGCTTGCGTAGCCCCGATGAGCAGTTCTTC. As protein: CASSLRSPDEQFF.

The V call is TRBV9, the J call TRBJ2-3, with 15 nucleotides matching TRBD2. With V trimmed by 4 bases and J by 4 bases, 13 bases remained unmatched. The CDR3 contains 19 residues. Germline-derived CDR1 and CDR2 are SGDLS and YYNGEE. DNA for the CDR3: TGTGCCAGCAGCCTCGGGACTAGCGGGAGGAGGTCGGTCCCAGATACGCAGTATTTT. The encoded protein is CASSLGTSGRRSVPDTQYF. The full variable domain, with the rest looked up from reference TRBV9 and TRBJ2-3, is DSGVTQTPKHLITATGQRVTLRCSPRSGDLSVYWYQQSLDQGLQFLIQYYNGEERAKGNILERFSAQQFPDLHSELNLSSLELGDSALYFCASSLGTSGRRSVPDTQYFGPGTRLTVL.